What follows are 20 T cell receptor beta chains derived from one specimen sequenced in a study of blood T cell repertoires in COVID-19. TCRdb's table, derived via immunoSEQ multiplex PCR, lists solely in-frame clones and lacks some. The sample holds a few hundred thousand clones, approximately 89% seen once. Sequenced input: peripheral blood. The receptor set was obtained from a woman aged 45-65 years with acute or convalescent COVID-19.

The chain has TRBV3-1 (or the pseudogene TRBV3-2) and TRBJ2-3; no definite D call. The V gene's germline CDR1 is LGHDT and CDR2 YNNKEL (reference sequence). This CDR3 is built from 16 residues. V lost 3 bases and J 2 bases, leaving 15 bases between the germline ends. Here the CDR3 DNA reads TGTGCCAGCAGCCACTTTGAGACTTACCACACAGATACGCAGTATTTT. Amino acids: CASSHFETYHTDTQYF.

The V gene is TRBV27, the J gene TRBJ2-7, with 8 bases identical to TRBD1. The V gene end was trimmed by 6 bases and the J gene end by 5 bases; junction bases not matched to a gene: 6. The CDR3 extends over 13 amino acids. Per germline, CDR1 MNHEY and CDR2 SMNVEV (reference sequence). CDR3 protein: CASSLRGRDEQYF. The CDR3 nucleotides are TGTGCCAGCAGCCTCAGGGGGCGCGACGAGCAGTACTTC.

The chain has TRBV18 and TRBJ2-7, with 10 positions matching TRBD2. V lost 5 bases, J lost 7 bases, and 5 bases stayed unmatched. This CDR3 has 13 residues. CDR1 is KGHSH and CDR2 is LQKENI in the germline V gene. DNA of the CDR3: TGTGCCAGCTCAGGACTAGCGGAGATAGAGCAGTACTTC. The encoded protein is CASSGLAEIEQYF.

This clone is a singleton in its sample. The gene calls are TRBV12-3 or TRBV12-4 and TRBJ1-1; D is unclear. V was pared by 6 bases and J by 1 base, with 9 bases between. The CDR3 contains 13 residues. CDR3 in DNA: TGTGCCAGCAGACCCAGGCCGAACACTGAAGCTTTCTTT. This gives the protein CASRPRPNTEAFF.

The rearrangement links TRBV9 to TRBJ1-3; the match to TRBD1 covers 9 bases. This CDR3 is 18 amino acids long. Germline CDR1 reads SGDLS; CDR2 reads YYNGEE. Trimming cost V 3 bases and J 0 bases; bases outside gene matches: 10. The CDR3 reads CASSEGLGQGRSGNTIYF. The CDR3 DNA is TGTGCCAGCAGCGAGGGGCTGGGACAGGGACGCTCTGGAAACACCATATATTTT. Using reference TRBV9 and TRBJ1-3 for the parts outside the CDR3, the full variable domain is DSGVTQTPKHLITATGQRVTLRCSPRSGDLSVYWYQQSLDQGLQFLIQYYNGEERAKGNILERFSAQQFPDLHSELNLSSLELGDSALYFCASSEGLGQGRSGNTIYFGEGSWLTVV.

The chain links TRBV7-9 to TRBJ1-4; D possibly corresponds to TRBD1 (5 bases). The length of the CDR3 is 14 residues. V was trimmed by 6 bases and J by 6 bases, leaving 14 bases between them. Germline V gene sequence: CDR1 SEHNR, CDR2 FQNEAQ (reference sequence). The CDR3 region is CASSSTRADEKLFF. The CDR3 DNA reads TGTGCCAGCAGTAGCACCAGGGCGGATGAAAAACTGTTTTTT. The full variable domain, rest sourced from reference TRBV7-9 and TRBJ1-4, is DTGVSQNPRHKITKRGQNVTFRCDPISEHNRLYWYRQTLGQGPEFLTYFQNEAQLEKSRLLSDRFSAERPKGSFSTLEIQRTEQGDSAMYLCASSSTRADEKLFFGSGTQLSVL.

V gene TRBV24-1 combines with J gene TRBJ1-3; D is unresolved. V lost 4 bases, J lost 1 base, and 16 bases lay in between. Germline CDR1 KGHDR, CDR2 SFDVKD. This CDR3 is built from 17 residues. In nucleotides, the CDR3 is TGTGCCACCAGTGACCCCCGGGAGGGCACGTCTGGAAACACCATATATTTT. It translates to CATSDPREGTSGNTIYF.

CDR3 bases: TGTGCCAGCAGCCAGGGTACTGAAGCTTTCTTT. Translated, it gives CASSQGTEAFF. The chain carries TRBV27 and TRBJ1-1; a possible D gene is TRBD1 (5 bases). Germline V gene sequence: CDR1 MNHEY, CDR2 SMNVEV (reference sequence). The CDR3 length is 11 residues. V lost 6 bases and J 5 bases, leaving 7 bases between the germline ends.

The CDR3 bases are TGTGCCAGCAGCTCGCGAACATGCTGGGCCCCAAGGGGAAACACCATATATTTT. Its protein product is CASSSRTCWAPRGNTIYF. The J gene is TRBJ1-3, the V gene TRBV21-1; the table assigns TRBD1, which was not confirmed against the DNA. TRBV21-1 is a listed pseudogene. CDR3 length equals 18 residues.

The chain joins TRBV28 to TRBJ2-3; possibly TRBD1 for D (6 bases). The V end lost 6 bases, the J end lost 4 bases, and 23 bases lay between the germline ends. The CDR3 has 17 amino acids. Germline CDR1 is MDHEN and CDR2 is SYDVKM. The DNA for the CDR3 is TGTGCCAGCAGGACCCGACAGGCCTCTTTGCACTCAGATACGCAGTATTTT. This sequence encodes CASRTRQASLHSDTQYF. Looking up the rest from reference TRBV28 and TRBJ2-3 gives the full variable domain: DVKVTQSSRYLVKRTGEKVFLECVQDMDHENMFWYRQDPGLGLRLIYFSYDVKMKEKGDIPEGYSVSREKKERFSLILESASTNQTSMYLCASRTRQASLHSDTQYFGPGTRLTVL.

The gene calls are TRBV11-2 and TRBJ2-1; D not resolved. Trimming left V 0 bases short and J 5 bases short, with 5 bases between. The CDR3 totals 13 residues. Germline assignment: CDR1 SGHAT and CDR2 FQNNGV. CDR3 protein: CASSLELDNEQFF. The CDR3 nucleotides read TGTGCCAGCAGCTTAGAACTGGACAATGAGCAGTTCTTC.

The CDR3 protein is CASSRGTSGSRQIYEQYF. In nucleotides, the CDR3 is TGCGCCAGCAGCCGAGGGACTAGCGGGAGCCGGCAAATCTACGAGCAGTACTTC. This sequence joins TRBV5-1 and TRBJ2-7, with 14 bases that match TRBD2. With 4 bases clipped from V and 3 bases from J, the junction kept 12 bases outside the gene matches. The CDR3 runs to 18 residues. The germline V gene encodes CDR1 SGHRS and CDR2 YFSETQ.

This clone was seen only once. V and J are TRBV7-8 and TRBJ2-7; a possible D gene is TRBD1 (6 bases). The V and J ends lost 7 bases and 0 bases respectively, with 10 bases between them. The CDR3 is made up of 13 amino acids. Germline V gene lookup returns CDR1 SGHVS and CDR2 FQNEAQ. Here the CDR3 reads CASNPDSSYEQYF. The CDR3 bases are TGTGCCAGCAACCCGGACAGCTCCTACGAGCAGTACTTC. Supplemented by reference TRBV7-8 and TRBJ2-7, the full variable domain reads GAGVSQSPRYKVAKRGQDVALRCDPISGHVSLFWYQQALGQGPEFLTYFQNEAQLDKSGLPSDRFFAERPEGSVSTLKIQRTQQEDSAVYLCASNPDSSYEQYFGPGTRLTVT.

CDR3 loop: CASSYTQGGNQPQHF. The CDR3 bases are TGTGCCAGCAGTTACACTCAGGGTGGCAATCAGCCCCAGCATTTT. The V call is TRBV6-5, the J call TRBJ1-5; D is possibly TRBD1 (5 bases). The CDR3 covers 15 residues. The germline V gene has CDR1 MNHEY and CDR2 SVGAGI. The V gene lost 2 bases and the J gene lost 2 bases, with 10 bases spanning the gap.

J is TRBJ1-5 and V is TRBV5-1, with unresolved D. The germline V and J ends were trimmed by 0 bases and 3 bases, with 10 bases remaining between them. The germline V gene encodes CDR1 SGHRS and CDR2 YFSETQ. The CDR3 runs 15 residues. CDR3: CASSLDGLINQPQHF. In nucleotides, the CDR3 is TGCGCCAGCAGCTTGGACGGACTTATCAATCAGCCCCAGCATTTT. The complete variable domain, with remaining parts taken from reference TRBV5-1 and TRBJ1-5, reads KAGVTQTPRYLIKTRGQQVTLSCSPISGHRSVSWYQQTPGQGLQFLFEYFSETQRNKGNFPGRFSGRQFSNSRSEMNVSTLELGDSALYLCASSLDGLINQPQHFGDGTRLSIL.

This clone has a single count. V is TRBV7-9 and J is TRBJ1-4, with D unresolved. The CDR3 is made up of 13 amino acids. Looked up from germline, CDR1 is SEHNR and CDR2 is FQNEAQ (reference sequence). Deletions cut 3 bases from V and 5 bases from J, with 7 bases between. The CDR3 reads CASSLRENEKLFF. The CDR3 coding sequence is TGTGCCAGCAGCTTGAGGGAGAATGAAAAACTGTTTTTT. The full variable domain, completed using reference TRBV7-9 and TRBJ1-4, is DTGVSQNPRHKITKRGQNVTFRCDPISEHNRLYWYRQTLGQGPEFLTYFQNEAQLEKSRLLSDRFSAERPKGSFSTLEIQRTEQGDSAMYLCASSLRENEKLFFGSGTQLSVL.

The V and J genes are TRBV19 and TRBJ2-1; D ambiguous. The CDR3 runs to 14 residues. Germline V gives CDR1 LNHDA, CDR2 SQIVND (reference sequence). V was trimmed by 4 bases and J by 0 bases, leaving 7 bases between them. The CDR3 region has the DNA TGTGCCAGTAGTACGGCTAGCTCCTACAATGAGCAGTTCTTC. Encoded protein: CASSTASSYNEQFF.

This rearrangement joins TRBV5-5 to TRBJ2-5; TRBD2 matches at 8 bases. CDR1 and CDR2 from the germline V gene are SGHKS and YYEKEE (reference sequence). The CDR3 totals 17 residues. Trimming at V came to 1 base and at J to 1 base, leaving 9 bases not matched to a gene. The CDR3 loop is CASSLYRSSGFQETQYF. The DNA for the CDR3 is TGTGCCAGCAGCTTGTATCGTTCTAGCGGGTTCCAAGAGACCCAGTACTTC. The full variable domain, completed using reference TRBV5-5 and TRBJ2-5, is DAGVTQSPTHLIKTRGQQVTLRCSPISGHKSVSWYQQVLGQGPQFIFQYYEKEERGRGNFPDRFSARQFPNYSSELNVNALLLGDSALYLCASSLYRSSGFQETQYFGPGTRLLVL.

This clone was seen more than once but under ten times. V and J are TRBV4-1 and TRBJ2-7; D is possibly TRBD2 (5 bases). Germline V gene lookup returns CDR1 MGHRA and CDR2 YSYEKL. The CDR3 is made up of 12 amino acids. With 0 bases removed from V and 9 bases from J, the gap between germline ends came to 9 bases. CDR3 residues: CASSQDLAVQYF. CDR3 in DNA: TGCGCCAGCAGCCAAGACCTAGCAGTGCAGTACTTC.

The V gene is TRBV28, the J gene TRBJ2-7; 11 bases map to TRBD2. CDR3 length: 17 amino acids. Trimming removed 5 bases from V and 3 bases from J; junction bases left unmatched: 12. CDR1 is MDHEN and CDR2 is SYDVKM in the germline V gene. The CDR3 sequence is CASSTLGLAEGVYEQYF. The CDR3 DNA follows: TGTGCCAGCAGTACCTTGGGACTAGCGGAGGGAGTCTACGAGCAGTACTTC. Supplemented by reference TRBV28 and TRBJ2-7, the full variable domain reads DVKVTQSSRYLVKRTGEKVFLECVQDMDHENMFWYRQDPGLGLRLIYFSYDVKMKEKGDIPEGYSVSREKKERFSLILESASTNQTSMYLCASSTLGLAEGVYEQYFGPGTRLTVT.